The 8 T cell receptor beta chains below come from one sample, sequenced in a study of neurological immune-mediated disorders (dated 2019 in TCRdb). The library was produced with 5' RACE. Sequencer: Illumina HiSeq 2500. The raw public reads went through TCRdb reprocessing: fastp at Q25, MiXCR clone calling, in-frame beta chains kept. Each record represents a unique CDR3 protein, reported with the most common genes and DNA among its rows. Present in this sample are 39,000 or so distinct CDR3 sequences, 2.5% of which were seen just once. The ten largest make up more than 10% of the sample. Sequencing was carried out using PBMCs. The receptors come from a man in his thirties or forties with multiple sclerosis.

This clonotype came up many times. This rearrangement joins TRBV5-6 to TRBJ1-2; D gene uncertain. This CDR3 is built from 14 residues. Trimming removed 4 bases from V and 8 bases from J, with 18 bases in between. The germline V gene has CDR1 SGHDT and CDR2 YYEEEE. The CDR3 spells CASSQRPLTTGYTF. In DNA, the CDR3 is TGTGCCAGCAGCCAAAGACCCTTAACTACGGGCTACACCTTC.

In its sample, this clonotype was seen many times. The genes are TRBV20-1 and TRBJ1-6; 7 bases are shared with TRBD1. The CDR3 runs 15 residues. The trim removed 4 bases at V and 6 bases at J, leaving 9 bases unmatched. Per germline, CDR1 DFQATT and CDR2 SNEGSKA (reference sequence). CDR3 protein: CSAISGGRGNSPLHF. Written as DNA, the CDR3 is TGCAGTGCTATTTCAGGGGGAAGGGGTAATTCACCCCTCCACTTT.

This clonotype was detected many times. The gene calls are TRBV10-3 and TRBJ2-1; tentatively, D is TRBD1 or TRBD2 (6 bases each). Looked up from germline, CDR1 is ENHRY and CDR2 is SYGVKD. The CDR3 loop spans 14 amino acids. Trimming took 5 bases from V and 6 from J, leaving 14 bases between them. The CDR3 spells CAISTGAAGNEQFF. In DNA, the CDR3 is TGTGCCATCAGTACGGGGGCCGCGGGCAATGAGCAGTTCTTC.

The sample holds many counts of this clonotype. The chain combines TRBV7-2 with TRBJ2-2; TRBD1 aligns across 11 bases. J gave up 6 bases and V 2 bases, and 5 bases lay outside the gene matches. This CDR3 is built from 16 residues. From germline, CDR1 is SGHTA and CDR2 FQGNSA. As DNA, the CDR3 is TGTGCCAGCAGCTTATTAGGACAGGGGGCGGCCGGGGAGCTGTTTTTT. This translates into CASSLLGQGAAGELFF.

This clonotype came up many times. The chain recombines TRBV20-1 with TRBJ2-2, with D perhaps matching TRBD1 (5 bases). Germline-derived CDR1 and CDR2 are DFQATT and SNEGSKA (reference sequence). This CDR3 comprises 16 residues. V was trimmed by 4 bases and J by 5 bases, leaving 20 bases between them. Here the CDR3 DNA reads TGCAGTGCTACTACAGTATGGGGCGCGAGGACCGGGGAGCTGTTTTTT. This gives the protein CSATTVWGARTGELFF.

This clonotype has at least ten counts. In nucleotides, the CDR3 is TGTGCCAGCAGCCAGGTGGGACACAGCGGGGACCCTTACGAGCAGTACTTC. Protein product: CASSQVGHSGDPYEQYF. The chain couples TRBV4-2 to TRBJ2-7, with a weak D call TRBD2 (7 bases). V was shortened by 3 bases and J by 4 bases, with 22 bases between the two germline ends. This CDR3 spans 17 amino acids. Germline-derived CDR1 and CDR2 are LGHNA and YNFKEQ.

This clonotype was recorded at least ten times. The V and J genes are TRBV5-1 and TRBJ1-1; D gene unclear. The CDR3 consists of 16 residues. The V gene lost 2 bases and the J gene lost 4 bases, with 18 bases spanning the gap. In germline, CDR1 is SGHRS, CDR2 YFSETQ. This chain's CDR3 is CASSFNAPRSGTEAFF. CDR3 nucleotides: TGCGCCAGCAGCTTCAACGCCCCGCGGTCGGGCACTGAAGCTTTCTTT.

In its sample, this clonotype was seen many times. The rearrangement links TRBV18 to TRBJ1-1; 8 nucleotides align to TRBD1. The J segment lost 5 bases and the V segment lost 3 bases, leaving 5 bases of the junction unmatched. CDR1 and CDR2 from the germline V gene are KGHSH and LQKENI. This CDR3 spans 14 amino acids. The CDR3 loop reads CASSPLDRDTEAFF. CDR3 sequence (DNA): TGTGCCAGCTCACCCCTGGACAGGGATACTGAAGCTTTCTTT.